This TCR beta chain appears in the sequencing data of a study of early T cells in non-severe SARS-CoV-2 infection. MiXCR, run by TCRdb on the 5' RACE reads, gives a single entry per CDR3 protein. The sample lists tens of thousands of distinct CDR3 sequences; roughly an eighth were seen once. The germline V gene has CDR1 MNHEY and CDR2 SVGEGT. V lost 8 bases and J 1 base, leaving 9 bases between the germline ends. The CDR3 has 12 amino acids. In its sample, this clonotype was seen many times. The chain has TRBV6-2 or TRBV6-3 and TRBJ2-7; either TRBD1 or TRBD2 may supply D (5 bases each). The sample was whole blood. The receptor comes from an adult who was a healthcare worker with PCR-confirmed SARS-CoV-2 infection or an uninfected control (not recorded which). The CDR3 protein is CASDEGSYEQYF. CDR3 coding DNA: TGTGCCAGCGACGAGGGGTCCTACGAGCAGTACTTC.